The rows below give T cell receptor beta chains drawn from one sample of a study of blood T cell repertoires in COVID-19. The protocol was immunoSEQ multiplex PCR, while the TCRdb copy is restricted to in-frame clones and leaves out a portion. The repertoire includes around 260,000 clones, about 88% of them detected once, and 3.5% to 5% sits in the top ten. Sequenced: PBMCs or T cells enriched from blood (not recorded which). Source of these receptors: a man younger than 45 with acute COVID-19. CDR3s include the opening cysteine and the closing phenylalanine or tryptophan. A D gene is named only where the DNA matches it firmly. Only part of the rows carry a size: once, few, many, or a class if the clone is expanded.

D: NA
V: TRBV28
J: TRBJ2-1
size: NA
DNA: TGTGCCAGCAGTAACAGGGTCGGCGTTGAGCAGTTCTTC
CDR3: CASSNRVGVEQFF

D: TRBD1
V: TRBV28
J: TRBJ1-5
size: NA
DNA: TGTGCCAGCAGTACAGGGGGCGATCAGCCCCAGCATTTT
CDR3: CASSTGGDQPQHF

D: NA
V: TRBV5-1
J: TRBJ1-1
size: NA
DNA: TGCGCCAGCAGCTTGTATACGGAGTTGGACACTGAAGCTTTCTTT
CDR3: CASSLYTELDTEAFF

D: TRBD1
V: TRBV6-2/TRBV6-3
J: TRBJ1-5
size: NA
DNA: TGTGCCAGCAGCGCCAGACAGGGGATTTTCAATCAGCCCCAGCATTTT
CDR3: CASSARQGIFNQPQHF

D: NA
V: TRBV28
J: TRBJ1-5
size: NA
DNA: TGTGCCAGCAGTGATCGACAGGTCAAATATAGCAATCAGCCCCAGCATTTT
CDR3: CASSDRQVKYSNQPQHF

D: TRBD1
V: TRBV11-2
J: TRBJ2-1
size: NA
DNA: TGTGCCAGCAGCCTCCTTAAAGGCCAGGGGGATTTCAATGAGCAGTTCTTC
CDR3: CASSLLKGQGDFNEQFF

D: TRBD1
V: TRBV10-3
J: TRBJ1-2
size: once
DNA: TGTGCCATCAGTGAGCGTCAGGGGGAGCTCTATGGCTACACCTTC
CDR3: CAISERQGELYGYTF

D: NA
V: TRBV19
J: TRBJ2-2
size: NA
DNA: TGTGCCAGTAAGGAGGGACTTACCACCGGGGAGCTGTTTTTT
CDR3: CASKEGLTTGELFF

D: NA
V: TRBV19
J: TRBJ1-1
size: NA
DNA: TGTGCCAGTATAGCAGGGTTTAGAGACACTGAAGCTTTCTTT
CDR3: CASIAGFRDTEAFF

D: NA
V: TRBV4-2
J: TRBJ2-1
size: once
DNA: TGTGCCAGCAGCCAAGATCCCGGACTGGGAGACAATGAGCAGTTCTTC
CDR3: CASSQDPGLGDNEQFF

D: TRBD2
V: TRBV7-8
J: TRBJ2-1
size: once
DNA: TGTGCCAGCAGCTTAGATGGACAGGGACTAGCGGGGGGATTCTACAATGAGCAGTTCTTC
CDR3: CASSLDGQGLAGGFYNEQFF

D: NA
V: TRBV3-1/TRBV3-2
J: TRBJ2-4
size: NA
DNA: TGTGCCAGCAGCACACAGGGTAGCAAAAACATTCAGTACTTC
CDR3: CASSTQGSKNIQYF

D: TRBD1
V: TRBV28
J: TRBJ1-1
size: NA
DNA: TGTGCCAGCAGTATCGGGACAGCGACCTTGAACACTGAAGCTTTCTTT
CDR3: CASSIGTATLNTEAFF

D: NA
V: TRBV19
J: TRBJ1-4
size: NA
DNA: TGTGCCAGCTGTAGCACGGTGGCAACTAATGAAAAACTGTTTTTT
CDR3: CASCSTVATNEKLFF

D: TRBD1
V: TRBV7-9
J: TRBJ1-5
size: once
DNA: TGTGCCAGCAATCGGGCAGGGGGAAATCAGCCCCAGCATTTT
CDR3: CASNRAGGNQPQHF

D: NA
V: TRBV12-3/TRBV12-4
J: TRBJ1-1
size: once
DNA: TGTGCCAGCAGTTTAGGCACCCCTAAGGAAGCTTTCTTT
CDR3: CASSLGTPKEAFF

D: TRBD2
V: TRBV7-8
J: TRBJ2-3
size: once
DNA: TGTGCCAGCAGCTTCCAGCGGGGGGGGGATACGCAGTATTTT
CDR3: CASSFQRGGDTQYF

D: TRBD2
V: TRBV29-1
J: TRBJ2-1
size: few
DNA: TGCAGCGTCGCCTCCGGGACTAGTTCCCATGAGCAGTTCTTC
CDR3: CSVASGTSSHEQFF

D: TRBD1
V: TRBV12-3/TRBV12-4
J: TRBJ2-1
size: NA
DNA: TGTGCCAGCAGCCAAAGACAGGGGACTGAGCAGTTCTTC
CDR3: CASSQRQGTEQFF

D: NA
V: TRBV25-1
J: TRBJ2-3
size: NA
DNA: TGTGCCAGCAGTGAACGTTTCCGTAGCACAGATACGCAGTATTTT
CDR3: CASSERFRSTDTQYF

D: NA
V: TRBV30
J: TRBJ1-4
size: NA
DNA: TGTGCCTGGAGTGTCTTACATGCAACTAATGAAAAACTGTTTTTT
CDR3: CAWSVLHATNEKLFF

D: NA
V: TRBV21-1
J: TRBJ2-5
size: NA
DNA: TGTGCCAGCAGCAAACCCGGGACAGAGCAAGAGATACCCCAGTACTTC
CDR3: CASSKPGTEQEIPQYF

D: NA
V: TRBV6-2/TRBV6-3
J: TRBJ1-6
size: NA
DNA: TGTGCCAGCAGCCCGCGGGGGATTAATAATAATTCACCCCTCCACTTT
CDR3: CASSPRGINNNSPLHF

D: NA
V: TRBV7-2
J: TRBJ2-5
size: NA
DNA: TGTGCCAGCAGCTTAGCGCCACTAGAGACCCAGTACTTC
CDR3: CASSLAPLETQYF

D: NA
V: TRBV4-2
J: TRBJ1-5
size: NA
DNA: TGTGCCAGCAGCCAAGATGCAGGGAATCAGCCCCAGCATTTT
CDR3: CASSQDAGNQPQHF

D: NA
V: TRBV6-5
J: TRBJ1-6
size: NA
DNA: TGTGCGGTAGCTAGGTCCTATAATTCACCCCTCCACTTT
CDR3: CAVARSYNSPLHF

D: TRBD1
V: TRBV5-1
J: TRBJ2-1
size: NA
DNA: TGTGCCAGCAGCTTGGATTTCAGGGGGCGCGGCGATGAGCAGTTCTTC
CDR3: CASSLDFRGRGDEQFF

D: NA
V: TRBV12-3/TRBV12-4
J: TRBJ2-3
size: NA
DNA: TGTGCCAGCAGCCCCCCCTCTTTAGATACGCAGTATTTT
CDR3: CASSPPSLDTQYF

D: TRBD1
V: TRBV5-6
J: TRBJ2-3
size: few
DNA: TGTGCCAGCAGTTCTGACAGGGGGCCAAGAGATACGCAGTATTTT
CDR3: CASSSDRGPRDTQYF

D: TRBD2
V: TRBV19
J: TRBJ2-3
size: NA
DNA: TGTGCCAGTAGTAAGGGACTAGCGGTTCGCACAGATACGCAGTATTTT
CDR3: CASSKGLAVRTDTQYF

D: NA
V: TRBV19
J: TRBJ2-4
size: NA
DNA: TGTGCCGTCAGAGGGAGTGGCATTCAGTACTTC
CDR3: CAVRGSGIQYF

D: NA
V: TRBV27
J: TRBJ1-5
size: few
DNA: TGTGCCAGCAGTTTACGTAGACCGGACAGCTATAGCAATCAGCCCCAGCATTTT
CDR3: CASSLRRPDSYSNQPQHF

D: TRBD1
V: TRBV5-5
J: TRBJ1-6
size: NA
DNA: TGTGCCAGCACCAGACAGGGCGTAGGTTCACCCCTCCACTTT
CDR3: CASTRQGVGSPLHF

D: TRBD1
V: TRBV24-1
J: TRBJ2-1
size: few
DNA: TGTGCCACCAGTGACCGCCTAGGGACAGGGTCTTTACGTGAGCAGTTCTTC
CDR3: CATSDRLGTGSLREQFF

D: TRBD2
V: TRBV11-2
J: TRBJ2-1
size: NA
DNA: TGTGCCAGCAGCTCCAGACTAGCGGGGGGCAATGAGCAGTTCTTC
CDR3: CASSSRLAGGNEQFF

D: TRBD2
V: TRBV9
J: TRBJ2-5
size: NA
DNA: TGTGCCAGCAGCGCTAGCGGGAGGGCCCAAGAGACCCAGTACTTC
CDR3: CASSASGRAQETQYF

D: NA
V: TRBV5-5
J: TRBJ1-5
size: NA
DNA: TGTGCCAGCAGCTTGCAGAGCAATCAGCCCCAGCATTTT
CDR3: CASSLQSNQPQHF

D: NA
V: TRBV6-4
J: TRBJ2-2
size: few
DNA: TGTGCCAGCAGTGACTCGAACTCCGGGGAGCTGTTTTTT
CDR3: CASSDSNSGELFF

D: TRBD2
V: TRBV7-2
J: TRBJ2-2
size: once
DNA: TGTGCCAGCAGGGAAGGCAGCGGGAGAAACACCGGGGAGCTGTTTTTT
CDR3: CASREGSGRNTGELFF

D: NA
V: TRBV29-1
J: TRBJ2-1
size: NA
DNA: TGCAGCGTTTCCGAGATCAATGAGCAGTTCTTC
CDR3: CSVSEINEQFF

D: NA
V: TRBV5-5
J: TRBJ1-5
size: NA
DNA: TGTGCCAGCAGCTTGGGGCTGGGGAGAACTTATAGCAATCAGCCCCAGCATTTT
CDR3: CASSLGLGRTYSNQPQHF

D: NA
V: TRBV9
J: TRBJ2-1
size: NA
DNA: TGTGCCAGCAGCGTAGCTCTAGATGAGCAGTTCTTC
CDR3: CASSVALDEQFF

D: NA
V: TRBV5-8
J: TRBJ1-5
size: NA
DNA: TGTGCCAGCAGCTTGGAAGGCAGGGGCGGCAATCAGCCCCAGCATTTT
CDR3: CASSLEGRGGNQPQHF

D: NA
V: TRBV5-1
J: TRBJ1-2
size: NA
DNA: TGCGCCAGCAGCTTGGCAGGGGCTGGGGACTATGGCTACACCTTC
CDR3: CASSLAGAGDYGYTF

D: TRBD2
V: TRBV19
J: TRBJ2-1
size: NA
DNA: TGTGCCAGTAGTATAGGGGGGACTACCTCCTACAATGAGCAGTTCTTC
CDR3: CASSIGGTTSYNEQFF

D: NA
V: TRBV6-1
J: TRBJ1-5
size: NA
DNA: TGTGCCAGCACCCTAGGGGGTAGCAATCAGCCCCAGCATTTT
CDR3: CASTLGGSNQPQHF

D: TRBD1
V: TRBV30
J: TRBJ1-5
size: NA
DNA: TGTGCCTGGAGCAACTCAGGGGGACGACAGCCCCAGCATTTT
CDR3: CAWSNSGGRQPQHF

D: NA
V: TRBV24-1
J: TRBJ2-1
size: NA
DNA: TGTGCCACCAGTGAGTCCGATGAGCAGTTCTTC
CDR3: CATSESDEQFF

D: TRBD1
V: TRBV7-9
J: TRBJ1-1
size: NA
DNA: TGTGCCAGCAGCTTTGGGACAGGGGGCATTGAAGCTTTCTTT
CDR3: CASSFGTGGIEAFF

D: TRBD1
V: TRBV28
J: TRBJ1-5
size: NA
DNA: TGTGCCAGCAGTTTGGACAGGGATAATGGTCAGCCCCAGCATTTT
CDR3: CASSLDRDNGQPQHF